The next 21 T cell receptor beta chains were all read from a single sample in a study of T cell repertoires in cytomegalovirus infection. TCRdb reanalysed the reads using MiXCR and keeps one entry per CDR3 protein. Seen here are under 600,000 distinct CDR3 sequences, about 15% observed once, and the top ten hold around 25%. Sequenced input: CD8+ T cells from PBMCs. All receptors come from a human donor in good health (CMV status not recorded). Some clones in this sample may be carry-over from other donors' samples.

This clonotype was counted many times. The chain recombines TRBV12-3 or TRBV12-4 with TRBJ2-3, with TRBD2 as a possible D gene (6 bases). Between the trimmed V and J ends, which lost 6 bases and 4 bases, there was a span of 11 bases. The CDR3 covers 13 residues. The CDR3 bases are TGTGCCAGCAGCCCCACGGGGGCAGATACGCAGTATTTT. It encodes CASSPTGADTQYF.

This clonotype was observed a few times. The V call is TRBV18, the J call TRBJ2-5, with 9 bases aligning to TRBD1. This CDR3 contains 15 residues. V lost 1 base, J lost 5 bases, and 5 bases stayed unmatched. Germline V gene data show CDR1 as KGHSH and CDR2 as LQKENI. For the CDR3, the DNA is TGTGCCAGCTCACCACAAGGGACAGGGCTGGAGACCCAGTACTTC. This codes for CASSPQGTGLETQYF.

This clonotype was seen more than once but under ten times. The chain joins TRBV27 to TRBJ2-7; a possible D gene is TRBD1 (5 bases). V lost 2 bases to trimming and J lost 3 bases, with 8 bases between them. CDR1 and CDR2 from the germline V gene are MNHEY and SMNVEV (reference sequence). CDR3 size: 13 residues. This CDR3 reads CASSLRRDYEQYF. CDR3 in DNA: TGTGCCAGCAGTTTACGCAGGGACTACGAGCAGTACTTC.

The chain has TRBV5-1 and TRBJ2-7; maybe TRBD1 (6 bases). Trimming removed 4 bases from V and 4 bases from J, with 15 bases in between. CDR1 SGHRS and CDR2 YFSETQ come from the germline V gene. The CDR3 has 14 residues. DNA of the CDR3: TGCGCCAGCAGCGTCTCGGACAGATCGTACGAGCAGTACTTC. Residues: CASSVSDRSYEQYF.

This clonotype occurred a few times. CDR3 loop: CASSQDKQGETQYF. CDR3 coding DNA: TGTGCCAGCAGCCAAGATAAACAGGGGGAGACCCAGTACTTC. The V call is TRBV3-1, the J call TRBJ2-5, with 7 bases fitting TRBD1. Trimming at V came to 0 bases and at J to 5 bases, leaving 3 bases not matched to a gene. This CDR3 comprises 14 residues. Germline values: CDR1 LGHDT, CDR2 YNNKEL (reference sequence).

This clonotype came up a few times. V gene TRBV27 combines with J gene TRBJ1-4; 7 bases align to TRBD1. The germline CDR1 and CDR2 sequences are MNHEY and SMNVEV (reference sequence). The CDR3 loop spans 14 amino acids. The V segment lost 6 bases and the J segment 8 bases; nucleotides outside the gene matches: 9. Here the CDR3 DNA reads TGTGCCAGCAGAGACCAGGGGGATCCGGAAAAACTGTTTTTT. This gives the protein CASRDQGDPEKLFF.

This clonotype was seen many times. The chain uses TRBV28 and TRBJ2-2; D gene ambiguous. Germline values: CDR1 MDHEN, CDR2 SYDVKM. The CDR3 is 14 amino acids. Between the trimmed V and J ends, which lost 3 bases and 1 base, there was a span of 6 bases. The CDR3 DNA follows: TGTGCCAGCAGTTTTGCAGAGAACACCGGGGAGCTGTTTTTT. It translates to CASSFAENTGELFF.

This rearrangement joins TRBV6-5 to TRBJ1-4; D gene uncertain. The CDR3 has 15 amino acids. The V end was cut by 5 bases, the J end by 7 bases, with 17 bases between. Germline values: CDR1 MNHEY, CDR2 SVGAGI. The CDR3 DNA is TGTGCCAGCAGTAAGCGTCCCGTCGACGGTGAAAAACTGTTTTTT. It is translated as CASSKRPVDGEKLFF.

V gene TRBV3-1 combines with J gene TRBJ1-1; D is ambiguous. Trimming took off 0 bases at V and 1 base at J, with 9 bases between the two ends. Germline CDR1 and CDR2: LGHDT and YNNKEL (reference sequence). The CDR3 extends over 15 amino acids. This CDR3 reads CASSQDRATNTEAFF. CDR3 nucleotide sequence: TGTGCCAGCAGCCAAGACCGGGCAACGAACACTGAAGCTTTCTTT.

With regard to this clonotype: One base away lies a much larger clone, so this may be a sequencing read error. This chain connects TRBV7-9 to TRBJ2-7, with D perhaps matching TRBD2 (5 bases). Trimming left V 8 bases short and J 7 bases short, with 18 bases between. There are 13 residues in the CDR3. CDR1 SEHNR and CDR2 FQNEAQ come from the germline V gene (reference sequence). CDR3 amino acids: CASLWSGSEEQYF. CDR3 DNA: TGTGCCAGCCTGTGGTCGGGGAGCGAAGAGCAGTACTTC.

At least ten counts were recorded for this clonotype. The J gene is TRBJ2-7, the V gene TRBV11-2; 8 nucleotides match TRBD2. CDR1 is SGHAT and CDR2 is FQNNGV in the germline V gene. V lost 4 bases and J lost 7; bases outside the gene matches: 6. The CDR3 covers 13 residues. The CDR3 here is CASSSGLVREQYF. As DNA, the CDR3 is TGTGCCAGCAGCTCGGGACTAGTTCGTGAGCAGTACTTC.

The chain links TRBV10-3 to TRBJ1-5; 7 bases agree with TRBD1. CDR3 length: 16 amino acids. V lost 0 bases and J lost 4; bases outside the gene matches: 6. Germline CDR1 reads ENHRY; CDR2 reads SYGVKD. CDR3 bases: TGTGCCATCAGTGAGTCCAGCCAGGGGGGAAATCAGCCCCAGCATTTT. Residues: CAISESSQGGNQPQHF.

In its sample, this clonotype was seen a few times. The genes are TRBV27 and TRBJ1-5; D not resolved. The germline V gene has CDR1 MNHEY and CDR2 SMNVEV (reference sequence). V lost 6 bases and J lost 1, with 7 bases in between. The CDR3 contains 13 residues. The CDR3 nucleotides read TGTGCCAGCAGCACATGGAGCAATCAGCCCCAGCATTTT. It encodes CASSTWSNQPQHF.

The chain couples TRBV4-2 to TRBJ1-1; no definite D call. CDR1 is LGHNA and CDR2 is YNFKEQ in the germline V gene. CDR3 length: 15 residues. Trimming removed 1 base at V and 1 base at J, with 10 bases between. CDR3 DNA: TGTGCCAGCAGCCAAGGGGCGCCTGGGAACACTGAAGCTTTCTTT. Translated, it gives CASSQGAPGNTEAFF.

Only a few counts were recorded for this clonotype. The DNA of the CDR3 is TGTGCCAGCAGCTTGGTTCTAGCGGGGGGGCTAAATGAGCAGTTCTTC. Protein product: CASSLVLAGGLNEQFF. The V gene is TRBV7-7, the J gene TRBJ2-1, with 12 positions matching TRBD2. The CDR3 runs 16 residues. Germline V gene data show CDR1 as SSHAT and CDR2 as FNYEAQ (reference sequence). The trim removed 3 bases at V and 7 bases at J, leaving 7 bases unmatched.

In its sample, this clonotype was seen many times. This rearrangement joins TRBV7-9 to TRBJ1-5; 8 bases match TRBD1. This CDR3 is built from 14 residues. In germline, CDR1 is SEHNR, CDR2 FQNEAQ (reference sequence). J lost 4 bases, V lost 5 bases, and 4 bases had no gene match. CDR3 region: CASSTDRENQPQHF. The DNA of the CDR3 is TGTGCCAGCAGCACGGACAGGGAAAATCAGCCCCAGCATTTT.

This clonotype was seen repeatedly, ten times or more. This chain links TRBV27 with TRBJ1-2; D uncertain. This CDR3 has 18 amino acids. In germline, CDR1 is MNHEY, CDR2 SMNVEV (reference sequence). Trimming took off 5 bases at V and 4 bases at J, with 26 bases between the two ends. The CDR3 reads CASSTLWETRMSSYGYTF. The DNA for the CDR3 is TGTGCCAGCAGTACATTATGGGAAACAAGGATGAGTAGCTATGGCTACACCTTC.

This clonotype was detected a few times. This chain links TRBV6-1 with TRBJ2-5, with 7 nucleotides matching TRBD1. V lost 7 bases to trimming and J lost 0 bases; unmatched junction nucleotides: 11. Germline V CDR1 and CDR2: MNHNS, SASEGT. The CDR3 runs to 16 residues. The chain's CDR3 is CASKSWDSAYQETQYF. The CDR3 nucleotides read TGTGCCAGCAAATCGTGGGACAGTGCGTACCAAGAGACCCAGTACTTC.

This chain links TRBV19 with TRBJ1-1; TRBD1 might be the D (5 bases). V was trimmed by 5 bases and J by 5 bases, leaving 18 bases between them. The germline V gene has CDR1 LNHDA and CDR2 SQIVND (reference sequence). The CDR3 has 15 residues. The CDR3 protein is CASSPQAGVGTEAFF. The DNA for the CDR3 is TGTGCCAGTAGTCCACAAGCGGGGGTTGGGACTGAAGCTTTCTTT.

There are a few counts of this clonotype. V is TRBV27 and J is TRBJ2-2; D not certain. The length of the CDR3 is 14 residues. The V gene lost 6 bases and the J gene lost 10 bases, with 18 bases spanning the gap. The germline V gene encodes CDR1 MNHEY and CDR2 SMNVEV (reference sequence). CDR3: CASSTAGLPVELFF. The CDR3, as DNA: TGTGCCAGCAGCACAGCAGGCTTACCGGTGGAGCTGTTTTTT.

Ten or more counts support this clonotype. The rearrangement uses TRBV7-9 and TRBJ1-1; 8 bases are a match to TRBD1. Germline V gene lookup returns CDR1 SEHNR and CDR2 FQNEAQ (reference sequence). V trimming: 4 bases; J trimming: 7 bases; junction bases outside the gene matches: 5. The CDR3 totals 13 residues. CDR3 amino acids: CASSYQDRDEAFF. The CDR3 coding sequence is TGTGCCAGCAGCTACCAGGACAGGGATGAAGCTTTCTTT.